This passage covers 18 T cell receptor beta chains from one sample sequenced in a study of blood T cell repertoires in COVID-19. Data came from immunoSEQ multiplex PCR; TCRdb stores just in-frame clones and leaves some out. This sample has around 160,000 clones, with approximately 83% found just once. The sequencing sample was made of peripheral blood. These receptors were taken from a woman in her fifties or sixties with COVID-19, enrolled during active disease.

The chain employs TRBV11-2 and TRBJ2-2, with TRBD2 identical over 11 bases. The CDR3 has 16 residues. The V gene's germline CDR1 is SGHAT and CDR2 FQNNGV. The ends lost 2 bases at V and 6 bases at J; junction bases unmatched: 5. CDR3 sequence reads: CASSLHSGGAAGELFF. DNA of the CDR3: TGTGCCAGCAGCTTACATAGCGGGGGGGCGGCCGGGGAGCTGTTTTTT.

The V call is TRBV6-2 or TRBV6-3, the J call TRBJ1-1; 11 nucleotides agree with TRBD1. The germline V gene has CDR1 MNHEY and CDR2 SVGEGT. The CDR3 has 15 amino acids. V shed 5 bases, J shed 5 bases, and the junction held 7 bases outside the gene matches. In DNA, the CDR3 is TGTGCCAGCAGTATATCCGGGACAGGGGGGACTGAAGCTTTCTTT. Its translation: CASSISGTGGTEAFF.

This clone appeared a single time. The chain has TRBV18 and TRBJ2-5, with 9 positions matching TRBD1. Germline CDR1 KGHSH, CDR2 LQKENI. The CDR3 totals 15 residues. Trimming at V came to 8 bases and at J to 1 base, leaving 8 bases not matched to a gene. The CDR3 spells CASGQTGGTQETQYF. DNA of the CDR3: TGTGCCAGCGGGCAAACAGGGGGCACCCAAGAGACCCAGTACTTC.

V usage is TRBV5-6 and J usage is TRBJ2-5, with D hard to call. Trimming removed 2 bases from V and 5 bases from J, with 10 bases in between. Per the germline V gene, CDR1 is SGHDT and CDR2 is YYEEEE. The CDR3 totals 13 residues. The CDR3 sequence is CASSFASRETQYF. Here the CDR3 DNA reads TGTGCCAGCAGCTTTGCTTCCCGGGAGACCCAGTACTTC.

This clone was seen a few times. This chain connects TRBV6-4 to TRBJ2-3; 7 nucleotides agree with TRBD2. The CDR3 length is 15 residues. The junction had 6 bases not matched to a gene; V was cut back by 4 bases and J by 2 bases. The germline gives CDR1 MRHNA, CDR2 SNTAGT. CDR3 DNA: TGTGCCAGCAGTGCTGGACTAGGGCCCACAGATACGCAGTATTTT. The encoded protein is CASSAGLGPTDTQYF.

The gene calls are TRBV5-4 and TRBJ2-2; the D gene is possibly TRBD1 (5 bases). The CDR3 has 15 residues. Per the germline V gene, CDR1 is SGHNT and CDR2 is YYREEE (reference sequence). Trimming left V 1 base short and J 3 bases short, with 10 bases between. The CDR3 region has the DNA TGTGCCAGCAGCTTGCGACAGCGAGACACCGGGGAGCTGTTTTTT. Its protein product is CASSLRQRDTGELFF.

This rearrangement joins TRBV11-1 to TRBJ1-1; D perhaps matches TRBD1 (5 bases). V was cut by 1 base and J by 1 base, with 10 bases left in between. CDR3 length: 15 residues. The germline CDR1 and CDR2 sequences are SGHAT and FQDESV (reference sequence). The CDR3 coding sequence is TGTGCCAGCAGCTTAGACAGGCAAACGAACACTGAAGCTTTCTTT. Amino acid sequence: CASSLDRQTNTEAFF. Full variable domain (remainder filled in from reference TRBV11-1 and TRBJ1-1): EAEVAQSPRYKITEKSQAVAFWCDPISGHATLYWYRQILGQGPELLVQFQDESVVDDSQLPKDRFSAERLKGVDSTLKIQPAELGDSAMYLCASSLDRQTNTEAFFGQGTRLTVV.

The chain has TRBV5-6 and TRBJ2-2; TRBD2 might be the D (5 bases). This CDR3 contains 15 residues. V was pared by 3 bases and J by 3 bases, with 12 bases between. Germline loops: CDR1 SGHDT, CDR2 YYEEEE. The CDR3 reads CASSYRGSYTGELFF. The CDR3 DNA sequence: TGTGCCAGCAGCTACCGGGGTTCCTACACCGGGGAGCTGTTTTTT.

V and J are TRBV5-8 and TRBJ1-2, with TRBD1 matching 7 bases. The CDR3 spans 15 residues. V dropped 2 bases and J dropped 4; count of bases not matched to a gene: 8. CDR1 is SGHTS and CDR2 is YDEGEE in the germline V gene. The chain's CDR3 is CASSLITTGAYGYTF. Here the CDR3 DNA reads TGTGCCAGCAGCTTAATTACTACAGGGGCCTATGGCTACACCTTC.

A few counts support this clone. CDR3 residues: CASSLTSDRNSPLHF. The CDR3 nucleotides are TGCGCCAGCAGCTTGACATCGGACAGGAATTCACCCCTCCACTTT. The chain joins TRBV5-1 to TRBJ1-6, with TRBD1 matching over 7 bases. Per the germline V gene, CDR1 is SGHRS and CDR2 is YFSETQ. Germline trimming cut 1 base from V and 7 bases from J; bases unmatched to any gene: 5. This CDR3 contains 15 residues.

This sequence joins TRBV9 and TRBJ2-1, with 7 bases matching TRBD1. The J segment lost 8 bases and the V segment lost 2 bases, leaving 13 bases of the junction unmatched. The germline gives CDR1 SGDLS, CDR2 YYNGEE. The CDR3 is made up of 16 amino acids. The CDR3 DNA reads TGTGCCAGCAGCGTCCCGGGTGGGACAGCTGTCCATGAGCAGTTCTTC. It encodes CASSVPGGTAVHEQFF.

The chain carries TRBV19 and TRBJ1-1; 8 bases line up with TRBD1. The CDR3 runs to 14 residues. The J segment lost 1 base and the V segment lost 9 bases, leaving 7 bases of the junction unmatched. In germline, CDR1 is LNHDA, CDR2 SQIVND (reference sequence). This CDR3 reads CASSEDRGNTEAFF. CDR3 bases: TGTGCCAGCAGTGAAGACAGGGGGAACACTGAAGCTTTCTTT.

The V gene is TRBV18, the J gene TRBJ1-2; D unclear. With 0 bases removed from V and 4 bases from J, the gap between germline ends came to 9 bases. CDR1 is KGHSH and CDR2 is LQKENI in the germline V gene. The CDR3 runs to 14 residues. The CDR3 DNA sequence: TGTGCCAGCTCACCACCGGAGCGAGGCTATGGCTACACCTTC. Residues: CASSPPERGYGYTF.

This clone was seen a single time. The chain employs TRBV28 and TRBJ2-5; the match to TRBD1 covers 7 bases. The germline CDR1 and CDR2 sequences are MDHEN and SYDVKM. The CDR3 loop spans 15 amino acids. Germline trimming cut 7 bases from V and 1 base from J; bases unmatched to any gene: 9. The DNA of the CDR3 is TGTGCCAGCACCCTGAAGGGACAGCTCCAAGAGACCCAGTACTTC. Its translation: CASTLKGQLQETQYF.

The V call is TRBV5-1, the J call TRBJ2-3; D remains unclear. Trimming took 2 bases from V and 3 from J, leaving 16 bases between them. The CDR3 loop spans 16 amino acids. CDR1 and CDR2 from the germline V gene are SGHRS and YFSETQ. In DNA form, the CDR3 reads TGCGCCAGCAGCTTAGACTCAACCCATCCGACAGATACGCAGTATTTT. It yields the protein CASSLDSTHPTDTQYF.

This clone turned up a few times. The chain carries TRBV24-1 and TRBJ2-7; TRBD1 matches at 8 bases. The ends lost 4 bases at V and 7 bases at J; junction bases unmatched: 8. The length of the CDR3 is 14 residues. Germline V gives CDR1 KGHDR, CDR2 SFDVKD. The CDR3 loop reads CATSEPGQGREQYF. For the CDR3, the DNA is TGTGCCACCAGTGAGCCCGGACAGGGTCGGGAGCAGTACTTC.

The rearrangement joins TRBV9 to TRBJ2-5; 7 nucleotides match TRBD1. Trimming took 3 bases from V and 4 from J; bases not matched to a gene: 6. CDR3 length: 14 residues. CDR1 and CDR2 from the germline V gene are SGDLS and YYNGEE. CDR3 sequence reads: CASSARTGRETQYF. DNA for the CDR3: TGTGCCAGCAGCGCCCGGACAGGTAGAGAGACCCAGTACTTC.

Concerning this clone: The sample has other DNA sequences that encode this CDR3 too. The J gene is TRBJ1-5, the V gene TRBV5-5; D is possibly TRBD1 (6 bases). V was cut by 0 bases and J by 3 bases, with 7 bases left in between. The germline V gene encodes CDR1 SGHKS and CDR2 YYEKEE (reference sequence). CDR3 length: 14 residues. The CDR3 is CASSLAGANQPQHF. The CDR3 coding sequence is TGTGCCAGCAGCTTGGCAGGGGCCAATCAGCCCCAGCATTTT.